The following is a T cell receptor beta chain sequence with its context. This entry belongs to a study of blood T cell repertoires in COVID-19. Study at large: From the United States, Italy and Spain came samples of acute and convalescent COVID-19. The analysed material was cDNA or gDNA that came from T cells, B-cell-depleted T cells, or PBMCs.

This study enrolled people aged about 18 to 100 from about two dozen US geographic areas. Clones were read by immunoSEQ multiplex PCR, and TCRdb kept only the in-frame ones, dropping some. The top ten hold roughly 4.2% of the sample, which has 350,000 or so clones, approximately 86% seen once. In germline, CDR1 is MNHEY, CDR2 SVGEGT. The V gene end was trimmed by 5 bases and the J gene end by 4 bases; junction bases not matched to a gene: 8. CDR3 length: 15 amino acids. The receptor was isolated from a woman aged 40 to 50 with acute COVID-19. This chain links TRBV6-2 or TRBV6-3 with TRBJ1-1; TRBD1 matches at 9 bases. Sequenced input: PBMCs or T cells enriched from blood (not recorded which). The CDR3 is CASSLTGTGFTEAFF. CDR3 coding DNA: TGTGCCAGCAGTCTCACCGGGACAGGGTTCACTGAAGCTTTCTTT.